Listed here are 22 T cell receptor beta chains from one sample, sequenced in a study of blood T cells in healthy people across ages. Combining a sample-barcoded 5' primer with a J-beta primer mix, a second PCR ran for roughly 7 to 12 cycles. MiXCR, applied by TCRdb to the 5' RACE reads, yields one record per CDR3 protein. This sample has hundreds of thousands of distinct CDR3 sequences, with more than 40% found just once. Material: blood. Receptors were obtained from a man between 60 and 70 years old in good health.

This clonotype has a handful of counts. The chain combines TRBV7-2 with TRBJ2-6; 7 bases fit TRBD2. CDR3 length equals 15 residues. The V gene's germline CDR1 is SGHTA and CDR2 FQGNSA. The trim removed 5 bases at V and 8 bases at J, leaving 9 bases unmatched. The CDR3 spells CASSPNWGGSNVLTF. The DNA of the CDR3 is TGTGCCAGCAGCCCAAATTGGGGGGGGTCCAACGTCCTGACTTTC.

This clonotype was observed a handful of times. The V and J genes are TRBV6-5 and TRBJ2-1; D is undetermined. Trimming shortened V by 7 bases and J by 5 bases, and 15 bases separated the two germline ends. The CDR3 has 14 residues. The germline gives CDR1 MNHEY, CDR2 SVGAGI. CDR3 DNA sequence: TGTGCCAGCAACCCCCCCGCCGGAAACAATGAGCAGTTCTTC. As protein: CASNPPAGNNEQFF.

The V and J genes are TRBV19 and TRBJ1-5, with 7 bases matching TRBD1. The germline V gene has CDR1 LNHDA and CDR2 SQIVND (reference sequence). The trim removed 7 bases at V and 3 bases at J, leaving 6 bases unmatched. The CDR3 has 14 residues. This CDR3 reads CASTQTGYNQPQHF. Written as DNA, the CDR3 is TGTGCCAGTACCCAGACAGGGTACAATCAGCCCCAGCATTTT.

The chain employs TRBV6-2 or TRBV6-3 and TRBJ2-6, with D unresolved. With 5 bases removed from V and 3 bases from J, the gap between germline ends came to 17 bases. The CDR3 extends over 17 amino acids. Germline CDR1 is MNHEY and CDR2 is SVGEGT. CDR3 sequence (DNA): TGTGCCAGCAGTCCTACCGATAAGGCGCTTGGGGCCAACGTCCTGACTTTC. It codes for CASSPTDKALGANVLTF.

This clonotype was detected a few times. The chain links TRBV29-1 to TRBJ2-1; no definite D call. The V and J ends lost 7 bases and 3 bases respectively, with 13 bases between them. The CDR3 has 13 amino acids. Per the germline V gene, CDR1 is SQVTM and CDR2 is ANQGSEA. Here the CDR3 DNA reads TGCAGCGGAAAAGGGCCCGGCTACAATGAGCAGTTCTTC. Its translation: CSGKGPGYNEQFF.

A note on this clonotype: One end of the junction fails to match germline, which may point to a read error. This chain links TRBV6-1 with TRBJ1-1; D is ambiguous. In germline, CDR1 is MNHNS, CDR2 SASEGT. This CDR3 is 13 amino acids long. In DNA form, the CDR3 reads TGTGCTAGCAGTAGTAGTCGGGGAACTGAAGCTTTCTTT. It codes for CASSSSRGTEAFF.

This clonotype was detected once. The J gene is TRBJ1-1, the V gene TRBV11-3; 10 positions match TRBD1. V shed 6 bases and J 0 bases; nucleotides not matched to a gene: 7. The CDR3 extends over 16 amino acids. CDR1 and CDR2 from the germline V gene are SGHNT and YENEEA. The CDR3 DNA is TGTGCCAGCAGAACGCCGGGACAGGGGATGAACACTGAAGCTTTCTTT. Its protein is CASRTPGQGMNTEAFF.

This rearrangement joins TRBV7-2 to TRBJ2-7, with D perhaps TRBD1 or TRBD2 (5 bases each). Germline CDR1 reads SGHTA; CDR2 reads FQGNSA. The V gene lost 1 base and the J gene lost 1 base, with 11 bases spanning the gap. There are 15 residues in the CDR3. The CDR3: CASSLDGTASYEQYF. For the CDR3, the DNA is TGTGCCAGCAGCTTAGATGGGACGGCGTCCTACGAGCAGTACTTC.

The chain couples TRBV6-6 to TRBJ1-2, with 10 nucleotides matching TRBD1. The CDR3 length is 14 residues. J lost 7 bases, V lost 2 bases, and 4 bases had no gene match. Germline loops: CDR1 MNHNY, CDR2 SVGAGI (reference sequence). The chain's CDR3 is CASSYGGQGSGYTF. The CDR3 DNA follows: TGTGCCAGCAGTTACGGGGGACAGGGGTCTGGCTACACCTTC.

Worth noting for this clonotype: A junction boundary mismatches the germline segment, possibly from a read error. The CDR3 is CANSVGGTGAYEQYF. The CDR3 DNA sequence: TGTGCCAACAGCGTTGGGGGGACAGGGGCCTACGAGCAGTACTTC. J is TRBJ2-7 and V is TRBV9, with 10 bases that match TRBD1. CDR1 is SGDLS, CDR2 YYNGEE, per germline. The CDR3 covers 15 residues.

The rearrangement uses TRBV9 and TRBJ2-7; the D gene could be TRBD1 or TRBD2 (6 bases each). V was trimmed by 1 base and J by 2 bases, leaving 16 bases between them. Germline lookup yields CDR1 SGDLS and CDR2 YYNGEE. The CDR3 contains 16 residues. CDR3 in amino acids: CASSVSPEGGTYEQYF. In DNA, the CDR3 is TGTGCCAGCAGCGTAAGTCCCGAGGGGGGAACCTACGAGCAGTACTTC. Using reference TRBV9 and TRBJ2-7 for the parts outside the CDR3, the full variable domain is DSGVTQTPKHLITATGQRVTLRCSPRSGDLSVYWYQQSLDQGLQFLIQYYNGEERAKGNILERFSAQQFPDLHSELNLSSLELGDSALYFCASSVSPEGGTYEQYFGPGTRLTVT.

This chain joins TRBV9 and TRBJ2-1; TRBD1 matches at 10 bases. CDR1 is SGDLS, CDR2 YYNGEE, per germline. The CDR3 spans 16 residues. V trimming: 0 bases; J trimming: 8 bases; junction bases outside the gene matches: 8. CDR3 sequence reads: CASSVAAGQGLDEQFF. CDR3 sequence (DNA): TGTGCCAGCAGCGTAGCAGCGGGACAGGGGTTAGATGAGCAGTTCTTC.

This sequence joins TRBV4-3 and TRBJ2-4; no firm D call. V was trimmed by 4 bases and J by 0 bases, leaving 16 bases between them. Germline CDR1 and CDR2: LGHNA and YSLEER. The CDR3 consists of 17 residues. CDR3 DNA: TGCGCCAGCAGCCCCTATGTGGGCGTAGGAGCCAAAAACATTCAGTACTTC. The encoded protein is CASSPYVGVGAKNIQYF.

V and J are TRBV7-9 and TRBJ2-2; D unresolved. V was shortened by 5 bases and J by 7 bases, with 8 bases between the two germline ends. Per the germline V gene, CDR1 is SEHNR and CDR2 is FQNEAQ (reference sequence). The CDR3 covers 12 residues. DNA for the CDR3: TGTGCCAGCAGCCCAACTAACGGGGAGCTGTTTTTT. Its protein product is CASSPTNGELFF.

Worth noting for this clonotype: A single base separates this from a much larger clone, so it may be a read error. The rearrangement joins TRBV7-2 to TRBJ2-5, with TRBD2 matching over 8 bases. There are 14 residues in the CDR3. V was pared by 3 bases and J by 4 bases, with 4 bases of the junction left unmatched. Looked up from germline, CDR1 is SGHTA and CDR2 is FQGNSA. CDR3 sequence: CASSFAGGGETQYF. In nucleotides, the CDR3 is TGTGCCAGCAGCTTCGCGGGGGGCGGAGAGACCCAGTACTTC.

The rearrangement uses TRBV20-1 and TRBJ2-1, with 11 bases lining up with TRBD2. From germline, CDR1 is DFQATT and CDR2 SNEGSKA (reference sequence). The CDR3 is 19 residues long. Losses at the gene ends were 4 bases for V and 0 bases for J; bases not matched to a gene: 14. The CDR3 is CSAIELLAGGPSSYNEQFF. In DNA form, the CDR3 reads TGCAGTGCTATAGAGTTGCTAGCGGGGGGACCTAGCTCCTACAATGAGCAGTTCTTC.

The genes are TRBV5-5 and TRBJ2-1; a weak D match, TRBD1 (5 bases). Germline V lookup: CDR1 SGHKS, CDR2 YYEKEE (reference sequence). Between the trimmed V and J ends, which lost 0 bases and 5 bases, there was a span of 12 bases. There are 15 residues in the CDR3. The CDR3 spells CASSLAYSTDNEQFF. The CDR3 nucleotides read TGTGCCAGCAGCTTGGCCTACTCGACAGACAATGAGCAGTTCTTC. Complete variable domain (other parts from reference TRBV5-5 and TRBJ2-1): DAGVTQSPTHLIKTRGQQVTLRCSPISGHKSVSWYQQVLGQGPQFIFQYYEKEERGRGNFPDRFSARQFPNYSSELNVNALLLGDSALYLCASSLAYSTDNEQFFGPGTRLTVL.

The chain is built from TRBV20-1 and TRBJ2-7; tentatively, D is TRBD1 or TRBD2 (6 bases each). The germline V gene has CDR1 DFQATT and CDR2 SNEGSKA (reference sequence). This CDR3 has 16 amino acids. Trimming left V 2 bases short and J 4 bases short, with 21 bases between. CDR3 nucleotide sequence: TGCAGTGCTAGAAGCCATTTACAGGGTCGGGAGTACGAGCAGTACTTC. The encoded protein is CSARSHLQGREYEQYF.

This clonotype was detected once. In DNA form, the CDR3 reads TGCGCCAGCAGCCGTATGACAGACGGGGAGCTGTTTTTT. Its translation is CASSRMTDGELFF. The V gene is TRBV5-1, the J gene TRBJ2-2; the D gene is possibly TRBD1 (5 bases). CDR3 length: 13 residues. CDR1 and CDR2 (germline): SGHRS, YFSETQ. The ends were cut back, 4 bases at V and 7 bases at J, with 11 bases in the middle.

The table lists this clonotype with many counts. The J gene is TRBJ2-4, the V gene TRBV29-1, with 10 nucleotides matching TRBD1. The J call may be mistaken, given a closer DNA end match to TRBJ2-7. Germline CDR1 is SQVTM and CDR2 is ANQGSEA. The length of the CDR3 is 14 residues. The chain's CDR3 is CSVEDPRDRGEQYF. CDR3 sequence (DNA): TGCAGCGTTGAAGATCCTCGGGACAGGGGCGAGCAGTACTTC.

This clonotype was counted a few times. The rearrangement uses TRBV6-2 or TRBV6-3 and TRBJ2-7; 8 nucleotides line up with TRBD1. CDR1 is MNHEY, CDR2 SVGEGT, per germline. The CDR3 length is 15 residues. Trimming took 1 base from V and 4 from J; bases not matched to a gene: 6. CDR3 sequence: CASSYLTGVQYEQYF. The CDR3 nucleotides are TGTGCCAGCAGTTACTTGACAGGGGTTCAATACGAGCAGTACTTC.

The rearrangement links TRBV18 to TRBJ1-6, with D perhaps matching TRBD1 (6 bases). The CDR3 is made up of 14 amino acids. The germline V and J ends were trimmed by 4 bases and 5 bases, with 9 bases remaining between them. The germline V gene has CDR1 KGHSH and CDR2 LQKENI. In nucleotides, the CDR3 is TGTGCCAGCTCACGGGACAATAATAATTCACCCCTCCACTTT. Translated, it gives CASSRDNNNSPLHF.